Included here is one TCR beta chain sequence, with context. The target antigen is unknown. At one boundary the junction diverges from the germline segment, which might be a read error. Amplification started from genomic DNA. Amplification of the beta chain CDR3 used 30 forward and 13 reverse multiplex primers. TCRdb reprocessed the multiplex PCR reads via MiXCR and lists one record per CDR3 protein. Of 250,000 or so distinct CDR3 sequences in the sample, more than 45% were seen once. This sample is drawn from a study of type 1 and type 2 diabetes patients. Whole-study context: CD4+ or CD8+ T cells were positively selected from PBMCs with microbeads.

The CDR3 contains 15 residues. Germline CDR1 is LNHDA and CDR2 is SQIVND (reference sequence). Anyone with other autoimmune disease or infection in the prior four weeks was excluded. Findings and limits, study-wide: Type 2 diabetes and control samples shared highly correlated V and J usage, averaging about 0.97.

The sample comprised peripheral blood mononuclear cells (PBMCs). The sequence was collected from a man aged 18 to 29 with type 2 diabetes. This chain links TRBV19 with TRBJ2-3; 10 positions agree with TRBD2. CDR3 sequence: CASSPKRGGTATQYF. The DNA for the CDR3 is TGTGCCAGTAGCCCAAAGCGGGGGGGCACAGCTACGCAGTATTTT. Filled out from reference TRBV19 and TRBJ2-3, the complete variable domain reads DGGITQSPKYLFRKEGQNVTLSCEQNLNHDAMYWYRQDPGQGLRLIYYSQIVNDFQKGDIAEGYSVSREKKESFPLTVTSAQKNPTAFYLCASSPKRGGTATQYFGPGTRLTVL.